This T cell receptor (beta chain) was profiled in a study of blood T cells in healthy people across ages. Findings and limits, study-wide: Since the PBMCs were unsorted, naive and antigen-experienced cells could not be conclusively compared.

The use of a sample-barcoded 5' primer and a J-beta primer mix characterized a second PCR of roughly 6 to 11 cycles. TCRdb recomputed calls from the 5' RACE reads with MiXCR, one row per CDR3 protein. The table has about 1.5 million distinct CDR3 sequences, 35% to 45% seen once. Germline V gives CDR1 SGHAT, CDR2 FQNNGV. The CDR3 loop spans 13 amino acids. With 0 bases removed from V and 14 bases from J, the gap between germline ends came to 13 bases. This clonotype was counted between two and nine times. What it binds is unknown. This clonotype was sampled from a woman between 18 and 29 years old in good health. This chain connects TRBV11-2 to TRBJ1-4; D is possibly TRBD1 (6 bases). Sequencing was carried out using blood. CDR3 bases: TGTGCCAGCAGCTTAGATGTGGGCAGGGGCCTGTTTTTT. Translating it yields CASSLDVGRGLFF.